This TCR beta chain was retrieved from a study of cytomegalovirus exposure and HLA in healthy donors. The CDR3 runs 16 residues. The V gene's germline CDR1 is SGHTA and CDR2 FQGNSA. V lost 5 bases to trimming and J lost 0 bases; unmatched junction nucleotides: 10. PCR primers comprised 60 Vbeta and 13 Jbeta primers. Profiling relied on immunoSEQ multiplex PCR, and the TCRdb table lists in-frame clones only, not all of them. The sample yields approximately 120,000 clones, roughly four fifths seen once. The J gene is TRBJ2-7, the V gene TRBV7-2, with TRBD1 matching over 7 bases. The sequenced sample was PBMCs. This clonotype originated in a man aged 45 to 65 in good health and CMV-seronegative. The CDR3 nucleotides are TGTGCCAGCAGCCATAGACAGGGTAGATCCTCCTACGAGCAGTACTTC. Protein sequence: CASSHRQGRSSYEQYF.